This T cell receptor (beta chain) came from a study of beta chain features in type 1 diabetes. Findings and caveats of the study: People with Type 1 diabetes carried modestly yet significantly shorter TCRB CDR3s in all four CD4+ subsets.

With respect to this clone: Antigen unknown.

Every isolated RNA sample was fully reverse transcribed, so sequencing captured expressed TCRB transcripts. An average of around 3.9 million reads was obtained for naive, central memory and regulatory T cell samples. Produced via immunoSEQ multiplex PCR; TCRdb's table is partial and in-frame only. The sample shows 240,000 or so clones, about 20% of them seen only once. The CDR3 is made up of 15 amino acids. J lost 0 bases, V lost 4 bases, and 4 bases had no gene match. Germline V gives CDR1 SGHDN, CDR2 FVKESK. This TCR was recovered from a middle-aged woman with type 1 diabetes. V usage is TRBV14 and J usage is TRBJ2-5; 8 nucleotides align to TRBD1. Sequenced input: naive CD4+ T cells from blood. CDR3 loop: CASSPGQVYQETQYF. CDR3 sequence (DNA): TGTGCCAGCAGCCCGGGACAGGTGTACCAAGAGACCCAGTACTTC.